This TCR beta chain is drawn from a study of T cell responses to AZD1222 COVID-19 vaccine. For the study at large: Whether given at about 4 or about 12 weeks, second doses were pooled. Findings and limits, study-wide: Spike-specific TCR breadth and depth went up after people got two AZD1222 doses. CD4 TCRs covered the whole spike, strongest at regions 160-218 and 743-854. Sampled repertoires all dated from after the peak T cell response.

A word on this clone: The antigen is undetermined.

The CDR3 loop spans 15 amino acids. V shed 1 base, J shed 4 bases, and the junction held 3 bases outside the gene matches. Looked up from germline, CDR1 is MDHEN and CDR2 is SYDVKM. Profiling relied on immunoSEQ multiplex PCR, and the TCRdb table lists in-frame clones only, not all of them. The sample lists more than 95,000 clones; about nine tenths were seen once. This chain joins TRBV28 and TRBJ1-5; 8 bases map to TRBD1. The receptor's source is an adult in good health. The source material was peripheral blood, sampled on day 0 of AZD1222 vaccination. The CDR3, as DNA: TGTGCCAGCAGTTTATCTGGACAGGGAAATCAGCCCCAGCATTTT. Translated, it gives CASSLSGQGNQPQHF.